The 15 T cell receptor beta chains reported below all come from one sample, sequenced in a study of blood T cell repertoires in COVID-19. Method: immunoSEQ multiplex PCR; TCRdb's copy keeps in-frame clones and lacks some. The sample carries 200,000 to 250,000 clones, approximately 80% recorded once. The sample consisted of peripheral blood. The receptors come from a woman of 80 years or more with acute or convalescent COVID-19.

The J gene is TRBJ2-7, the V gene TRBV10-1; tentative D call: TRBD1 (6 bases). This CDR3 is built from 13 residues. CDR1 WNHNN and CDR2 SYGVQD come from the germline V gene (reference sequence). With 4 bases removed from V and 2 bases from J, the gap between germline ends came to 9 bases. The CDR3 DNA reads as TGCGCCAGCAGTGGAGGGGGAACCTACGAGCAGTACTTC. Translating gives CASSGGGTYEQYF.

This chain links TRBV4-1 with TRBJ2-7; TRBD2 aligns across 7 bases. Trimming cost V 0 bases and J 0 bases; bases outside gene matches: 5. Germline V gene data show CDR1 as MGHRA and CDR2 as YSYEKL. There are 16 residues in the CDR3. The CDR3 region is CASSQESAGPSYEQYF. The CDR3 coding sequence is TGCGCCAGCAGCCAAGAATCAGCGGGACCCTCCTACGAGCAGTACTTC.

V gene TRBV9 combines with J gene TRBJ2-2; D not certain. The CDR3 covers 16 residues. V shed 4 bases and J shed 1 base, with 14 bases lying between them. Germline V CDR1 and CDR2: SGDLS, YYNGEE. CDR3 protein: CASSPRVTRNTGELFF. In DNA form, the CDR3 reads TGTGCCAGCAGCCCTCGAGTTACGAGGAACACCGGGGAGCTGTTTTTT.

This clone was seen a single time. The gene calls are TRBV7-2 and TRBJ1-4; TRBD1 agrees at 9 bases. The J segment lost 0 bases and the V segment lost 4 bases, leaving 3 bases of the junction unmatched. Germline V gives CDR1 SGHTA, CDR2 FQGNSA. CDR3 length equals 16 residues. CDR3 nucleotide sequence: TGTGCCAGCAGCTGGGACAGGGCTGCAACTAATGAAAAACTGTTTTTT. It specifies CASSWDRAATNEKLFF. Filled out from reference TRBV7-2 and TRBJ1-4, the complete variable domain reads GAGVSQSPSNKVTEKGKDVELRCDPISGHTALYWYRQSLGQGLEFLIYFQGNSAPDKSGLPSDRFSAERTGGSVSTLTIQRTQQEDSAVYLCASSWDRAATNEKLFFGSGTQLSVL.

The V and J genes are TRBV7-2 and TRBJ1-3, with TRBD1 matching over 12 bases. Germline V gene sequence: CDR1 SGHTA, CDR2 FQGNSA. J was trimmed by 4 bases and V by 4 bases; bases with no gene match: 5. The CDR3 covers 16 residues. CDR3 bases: TGTGCCAGCAGCTCCCGGGACAGGGGGCGGGGAAACACCATATATTTT. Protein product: CASSSRDRGRGNTIYF.

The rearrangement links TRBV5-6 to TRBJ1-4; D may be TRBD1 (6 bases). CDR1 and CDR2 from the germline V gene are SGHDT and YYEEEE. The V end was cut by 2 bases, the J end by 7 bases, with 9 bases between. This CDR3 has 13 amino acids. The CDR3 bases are TGTGCCAGCAGCTTTAGGACAGCTGAAAAACTGTTTTTT. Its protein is CASSFRTAEKLFF.

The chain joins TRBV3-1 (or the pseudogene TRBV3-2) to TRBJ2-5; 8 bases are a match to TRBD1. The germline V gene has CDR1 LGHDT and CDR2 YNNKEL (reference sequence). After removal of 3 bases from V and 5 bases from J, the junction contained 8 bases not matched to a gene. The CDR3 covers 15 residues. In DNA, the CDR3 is TGTGCCAGCAGCCACGGGCAGGGGGCGCGGGAGACCCAGTACTTC. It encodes CASSHGQGARETQYF.

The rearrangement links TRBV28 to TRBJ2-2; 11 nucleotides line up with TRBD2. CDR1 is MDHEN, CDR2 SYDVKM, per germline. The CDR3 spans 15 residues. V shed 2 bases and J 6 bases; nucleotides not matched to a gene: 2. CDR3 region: CASSLTSGRAGELFF. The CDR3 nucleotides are TGTGCCAGCAGTTTAACTAGCGGGAGAGCCGGGGAGCTGTTTTTT.

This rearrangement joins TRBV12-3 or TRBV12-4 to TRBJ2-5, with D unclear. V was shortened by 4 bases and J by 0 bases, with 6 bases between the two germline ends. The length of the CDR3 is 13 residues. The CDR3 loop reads CASSWQNQETQYF. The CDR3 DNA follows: TGTGCCAGCAGTTGGCAGAACCAAGAGACCCAGTACTTC.

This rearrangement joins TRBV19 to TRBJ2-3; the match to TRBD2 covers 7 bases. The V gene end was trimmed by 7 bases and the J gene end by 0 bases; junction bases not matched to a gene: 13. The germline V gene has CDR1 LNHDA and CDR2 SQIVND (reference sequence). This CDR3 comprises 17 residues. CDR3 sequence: CASTRSSGTISTDTQYF. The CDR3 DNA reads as TGTGCCAGTACCCGGTCTAGCGGTACCATTAGCACAGATACGCAGTATTTT.

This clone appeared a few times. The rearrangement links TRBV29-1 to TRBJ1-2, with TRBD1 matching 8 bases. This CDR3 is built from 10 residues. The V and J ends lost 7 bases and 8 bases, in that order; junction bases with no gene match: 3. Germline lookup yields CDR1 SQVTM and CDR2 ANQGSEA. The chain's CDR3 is CSADREGYTF. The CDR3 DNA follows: TGCAGCGCGGACAGGGAAGGCTACACCTTC.

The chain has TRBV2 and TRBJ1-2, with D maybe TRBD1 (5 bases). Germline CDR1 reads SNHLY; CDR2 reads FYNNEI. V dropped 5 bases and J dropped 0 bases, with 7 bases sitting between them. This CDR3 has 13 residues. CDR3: CASSRQTNYGYTF. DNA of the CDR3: TGTGCCAGCAGTAGACAGACTAACTATGGCTACACCTTC.

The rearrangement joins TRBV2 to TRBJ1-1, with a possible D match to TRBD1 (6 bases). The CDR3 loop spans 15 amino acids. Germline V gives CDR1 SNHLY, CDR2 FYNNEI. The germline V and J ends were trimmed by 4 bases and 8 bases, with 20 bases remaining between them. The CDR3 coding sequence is TGTGCCAGCAGTGGGCAGACCGCAGGGGCCCGCGAAGCTTTCTTT. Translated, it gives CASSGQTAGAREAFF.

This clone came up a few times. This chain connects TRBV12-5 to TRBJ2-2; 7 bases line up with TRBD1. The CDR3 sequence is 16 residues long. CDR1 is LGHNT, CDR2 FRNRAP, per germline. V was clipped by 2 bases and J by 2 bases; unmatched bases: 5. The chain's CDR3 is CASGLSRDSNTGELFF. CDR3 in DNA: TGTGCTAGTGGTTTGTCAAGGGACAGTAACACCGGGGAGCTGTTTTTT.

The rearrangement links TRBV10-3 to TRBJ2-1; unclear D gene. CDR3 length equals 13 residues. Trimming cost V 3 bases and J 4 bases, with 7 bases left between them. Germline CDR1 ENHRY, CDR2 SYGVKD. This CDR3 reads CAISDTRYNEQFF. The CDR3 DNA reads TGTGCCATCAGTGATACGCGTTACAATGAGCAGTTCTTC.